The 27 T cell receptor beta chains given below trace back to one sample, sequenced in a study of blood T cell repertoires in COVID-19. Sequencing was performed with immunoSEQ multiplex PCR; in TCRdb, only in-frame clones are kept and a portion is missing. Among about 290,000 clones listed, roughly 89% were seen once. The specimen sequenced was peripheral blood. The receptors shown here come from a woman in her twenties or thirties with COVID-19, enrolled during active disease.

The V gene is TRBV18, the J gene TRBJ1-3; no firm D call. This CDR3 has 15 residues. Trimming cost V 1 base and J 6 bases, with 13 bases left between them. CDR1 KGHSH and CDR2 LQKENI come from the germline V gene. CDR3 amino acids: CASSPHRTLENTIYF. CDR3 sequence (DNA): TGTGCCAGCTCACCACACAGAACCCTGGAAAACACCATATATTTT.

The chain has TRBV5-4 and TRBJ2-7; no clear D gene. This CDR3 is built from 13 residues. Germline V gives CDR1 SGHNT, CDR2 YYREEE (reference sequence). The V gene lost 2 bases and the J gene lost 6 bases, with 12 bases spanning the gap. CDR3 protein: CASSFGVMREQYF. CDR3 coding DNA: TGTGCCAGCAGCTTTGGAGTAATGCGCGAGCAGTACTTC. Combining the CDR3 with reference TRBV5-4 and TRBJ2-7 gives the whole variable domain ETGVTQSPTHLIKTRGQQVTLRCSSQSGHNTVSWYQQALGQGPQFIFQYYREEENGRGNFPPRFSGLQFPNYSSELNVNALELDDSALYLCASSFGVMREQYFGPGTRLTVT.

This chain uses TRBV5-1 with TRBJ2-2; D might be TRBD1 (5 bases). Per germline, CDR1 SGHRS and CDR2 YFSETQ. This CDR3 region has 14 residues. The germline V and J ends were trimmed by 0 bases and 9 bases, with 12 bases remaining between them. The chain's CDR3 is CASSLGTQPRELFF. Written as DNA, the CDR3 is TGCGCCAGCAGCTTGGGGACACAACCCCGGGAGCTGTTTTTT.

The rearrangement links TRBV2 to TRBJ2-3; D possibly corresponds to TRBD2 (6 bases). CDR1 is SNHLY, CDR2 FYNNEI, per germline. CDR3 length: 14 amino acids. The V end lost 3 bases, the J end lost 2 bases, and 9 bases lay between the germline ends. The CDR3 DNA reads TGTGCCAGCAGTGACCGACTAGTCACAGATACGCAGTATTTT. The encoded protein is CASSDRLVTDTQYF.

V is TRBV6-5 and J is TRBJ1-1; D remains unclear. The length of the CDR3 is 13 residues. V shed 7 bases and J shed 4 bases, with 13 bases lying between them. The V gene's germline CDR1 is MNHEY and CDR2 SVGAGI. This CDR3 reads CASIRLMSTEAFF. The DNA of the CDR3 is TGTGCCAGCATTCGTTTAATGAGCACTGAAGCTTTCTTT.

The chain couples TRBV30 to TRBJ1-5; TRBD1 aligns across 7 bases. This CDR3 has 14 residues. CDR1 is GTSNPN and CDR2 is SVGIG in the germline V gene (reference sequence). Trimming cost V 1 base and J 5 bases; bases outside gene matches: 5. CDR3 in DNA: TGTGCCTGGAGTGATGGCAGGGGGTATCAGCCCCAGCATTTT. Translated: CAWSDGRGYQPQHF.

The rearrangement uses TRBV19 and TRBJ1-2, with D unresolved. The V gene's germline CDR1 is LNHDA and CDR2 SQIVND (reference sequence). Between the trimmed V and J ends, which lost 1 base and 5 bases, there was a span of 5 bases. The CDR3 totals 12 residues. The CDR3 spells CASSIAGYGYTF. CDR3 sequence (DNA): TGTGCCAGTAGTATAGCGGGGTATGGCTACACCTTC. Filled out from reference TRBV19 and TRBJ1-2, the complete variable domain reads DGGITQSPKYLFRKEGQNVTLSCEQNLNHDAMYWYRQDPGQGLRLIYYSQIVNDFQKGDIAEGYSVSREKKESFPLTVTSAQKNPTAFYLCASSIAGYGYTFGSGTRLTVV.

This chain links TRBV7-9 with TRBJ2-3; 13 positions match TRBD2. The V gene end was trimmed by 5 bases and the J gene end by 3 bases; junction bases not matched to a gene: 5. This CDR3 comprises 16 residues. From germline, CDR1 is SEHNR and CDR2 FQNEAQ (reference sequence). CDR3 DNA sequence: TGTGCCAGCAGCGCCGGGACTAGCGGGGCAACAGATACGCAGTATTTT. Protein sequence: CASSAGTSGATDTQYF.

Note on this clone: This sample includes further DNA sequences coding for the same CDR3. CDR3 sequence (DNA): TGTGCCACCAGCAGAGGACAGGGAGTAAACACTGAAGCTTTCTTT. The encoded protein is CATSRGQGVNTEAFF. The V gene is TRBV15, the J gene TRBJ1-1; 7 bases align to TRBD1. CDR3 length equals 15 residues. CDR1 and CDR2 (germline): LNHNV, YYDKDF (reference sequence). With V trimmed by 1 base and J by 2 bases, 4 bases remained unmatched.

The rearrangement joins TRBV5-1 to TRBJ1-1; TRBD1 aligns across 10 bases. CDR1 and CDR2 (germline): SGHRS, YFSETQ. This CDR3 comprises 12 residues. With 3 bases clipped from V and 7 bases from J, the junction kept 0 bases outside the gene matches. The chain's CDR3 is CASSWDRGEAFF. In nucleotides, the CDR3 is TGCGCCAGCAGCTGGGACAGGGGTGAAGCTTTCTTT. The full variable domain, in which reference TRBV5-1 and TRBJ1-1 provide the parts outside the CDR3, is KAGVTQTPRYLIKTRGQQVTLSCSPISGHRSVSWYQQTPGQGLQFLFEYFSETQRNKGNFPGRFSGRQFSNSRSEMNVSTLELGDSALYLCASSWDRGEAFFGQGTRLTVV.

The chain is built from TRBV3-1 (or the pseudogene TRBV3-2) and TRBJ2-3; 10 bases agree with TRBD2. Germline V CDR1 and CDR2: LGHDT, YNNKEL (reference sequence). V shed 0 bases, J shed 9 bases, and the junction held 9 bases outside the gene matches. The CDR3 spans 16 residues. The CDR3 DNA reads as TGTGCCAGCAGCCAAGATCTCCTAGCGGGGGCCGAAACGCAGTATTTT. Translated, it gives CASSQDLLAGAETQYF.

The chain uses TRBV18 and TRBJ1-2; D call uncertain. Germline-derived CDR1 and CDR2 are KGHSH and LQKENI. V was shortened by 0 bases and J by 8 bases, with 16 bases between the two germline ends. The CDR3 runs 15 residues. As DNA, the CDR3 is TGTGCCAGCTCACCACCCGAGGGATTTAATGGGGGCTACACCTTC. Residues: CASSPPEGFNGGYTF.

This chain uses TRBV7-8 with TRBJ2-3; D ambiguous. The CDR3 is 14 amino acids. From germline, CDR1 is SGHVS and CDR2 FQNEAQ. The CDR3 DNA reads TGTGCTGTTCGCCCTCATGCGATTTTAGATACGCAGTATTTT. It is translated as CAVRPHAILDTQYF.

This rearrangement joins TRBV27 to TRBJ2-1, with D tentatively TRBD1 (5 bases). Trimming removed 6 bases at V and 8 bases at J, with 20 bases between. The CDR3 is 15 amino acids. The germline CDR1 and CDR2 sequences are MNHEY and SMNVEV (reference sequence). CDR3: CASRLQTPGADEQFF. In nucleotides, the CDR3 is TGTGCCAGCAGGCTTCAGACTCCTGGGGCCGATGAGCAGTTCTTC.

The rearrangement links TRBV28 to TRBJ1-3; no clear D gene. The V gene's germline CDR1 is MDHEN and CDR2 SYDVKM. The V end lost 2 bases, the J end lost 11 bases, and 16 bases lay between the germline ends. CDR3 length: 14 residues. CDR3 region: CASSLRRLLSAIYF. For the CDR3, the DNA is TGTGCCAGCAGTTTACGGCGGCTCCTCTCGGCCATATATTTT.

CDR3 DNA sequence: TGTGCCAGCAGCTTGGACAGGGAGATAACTGAAGCTTTCTTT. It is translated as CASSLDREITEAFF. The J gene is TRBJ1-1, the V gene TRBV7-8, with 8 bases fitting TRBD1. The ends lost 3 bases at V and 5 bases at J; junction bases unmatched: 5. The CDR3 length is 14 residues. CDR1 is SGHVS, CDR2 FQNEAQ, per germline.

This sequence joins TRBV7-2 and TRBJ1-4; 8 nucleotides line up with TRBD1. The CDR3 extends over 14 amino acids. Germline assignment: CDR1 SGHTA and CDR2 FQGNSA. V trimming: 6 bases; J trimming: 6 bases; junction bases outside the gene matches: 6. For the CDR3, the DNA is TGTGCCAGCAGTAAGGACAGGGTGCATGAAAAACTGTTTTTT. It specifies CASSKDRVHEKLFF.

V usage is TRBV7-9 and J usage is TRBJ1-3; D unclear. V gave up 5 bases and J gave up 0 bases, with 11 bases separating them. The germline V gene has CDR1 SEHNR and CDR2 FQNEAQ (reference sequence). CDR3 length: 15 residues. CDR3 sequence reads: CASSVRSTSGNTIYF. DNA of the CDR3: TGTGCCAGCAGCGTCCGATCTACCTCTGGAAACACCATATATTTT.

CDR3 bases: TGTGCCAGCAGTTTAGAGGGGGCACTCTCTGAAAAACTGTTTTTT. Translating it yields CASSLEGALSEKLFF. The V gene is TRBV28, the J gene TRBJ1-4; 7 bases match TRBD1. CDR3 length: 15 amino acids. V was clipped by 2 bases and J by 7 bases; unmatched bases: 7. Germline V lookup: CDR1 MDHEN, CDR2 SYDVKM.

This clone was recorded only once. The rearrangement uses TRBV11-2 and TRBJ2-7; TRBD2 might be the D (6 bases). The CDR3 extends over 13 amino acids. Germline V lookup: CDR1 SGHAT, CDR2 FQNNGV. Trimming shortened V by 0 bases and J by 6 bases, and 9 bases separated the two germline ends. CDR3 bases: TGTGCCAGCAGCTTAGATCTAGCGAGCGAGCAGTACTTC. The encoded protein is CASSLDLASEQYF. Combining the CDR3 with reference TRBV11-2 and TRBJ2-7 gives the whole variable domain EAGVAQSPRYKIIEKRQSVAFWCNPISGHATLYWYQQILGQGPKLLIQFQNNGVVDDSQLPKDRFSAERLKGVDSTLKIQPAKLEDSAVYLCASSLDLASEQYFGPGTRLTVT.

This clone was seen just once. The CDR3 coding sequence is TGCGCCAGCAGCTTGGCGTTAACGGGGAGCGCTGAAGCTTTCTTT. It specifies CASSLALTGSAEAFF. The chain couples TRBV5-1 to TRBJ1-1; D is ambiguous. This CDR3 contains 15 residues. V lost 0 bases, J lost 6 bases, and 15 bases lay in between. The germline gives CDR1 SGHRS, CDR2 YFSETQ.

The chain carries TRBV19 and TRBJ1-1, with 9 bases aligning to TRBD1. V gave up 3 bases and J gave up 5 bases; unmatched junction bases: 7. The CDR3 is 15 amino acids. Germline assignment: CDR1 LNHDA and CDR2 SQIVND (reference sequence). The CDR3, as DNA: TGTGCCAGTAGTATCGGTGGGACAGGGTGGACTGAAGCTTTCTTT. Translation gives CASSIGGTGWTEAFF.

The chain uses TRBV6-5 and TRBJ2-1; 8 nucleotides match TRBD2. Germline V gene sequence: CDR1 MNHEY, CDR2 SVGAGI. This CDR3 is built from 16 residues. V lost 0 bases to trimming and J lost 2 bases; unmatched junction nucleotides: 3. As DNA, the CDR3 is TGTGCCAGCAGTTACTCACTAGCGGAAGCCTACAATGAGCAGTTCTTC. Its protein product is CASSYSLAEAYNEQFF.

Comments on this clone: An end of the junction does not agree with germline; a read error may underlie this. The V call is TRBV2, the J call TRBJ2-7; 8 nucleotides align to TRBD1. The CDR3 extends over 16 amino acids. Germline V gene data show CDR1 as SNHLY and CDR2 as FYNNEI. This CDR3 is CASREGTGKENYEQYF. CDR3 sequence (DNA): TGTGCCAGCAGGGAAGGGACAGGAAAAGAAAATTACGAGCAGTACTTC.

The chain links TRBV25-1 to TRBJ2-3; 13 nucleotides line up with TRBD2. CDR3 length equals 17 residues. Germline V lookup: CDR1 MGHDK, CDR2 SYGVNS. The chain's CDR3 is CANLGTSGAGGTDTQYF. The CDR3 nucleotides are TGTGCTAACCTCGGGACTAGCGGGGCGGGGGGGACAGATACGCAGTATTTT.

This clone is medium-sized within its sample. This chain joins TRBV19 and TRBJ1-5, with TRBD1 matching over 9 bases. Germline V gives CDR1 LNHDA, CDR2 SQIVND (reference sequence). Unmatched junction bases numbered 6, after V lost 8 bases and J lost 7 bases. This CDR3 region has 13 residues. CDR3 sequence reads: CASVGTGWQPQHF. The CDR3 DNA reads as TGTGCCAGTGTTGGGACAGGGTGGCAGCCCCAGCATTTT.

V is TRBV9 and J is TRBJ2-7, with 12 bases that match TRBD1. Germline lookup yields CDR1 SGDLS and CDR2 YYNGEE. V was pared by 0 bases and J by 2 bases, with 9 bases of the junction left unmatched. This CDR3 is built from 18 residues. Written as DNA, the CDR3 is TGTGCCAGCAGCGTAGTATGGGACAGGGGGCCCCTTGCCTACGAGCAGTACTTC. Amino acid sequence: CASSVVWDRGPLAYEQYF.